Listed here are 23 T cell receptor beta chains from one sample, sequenced in a study of CXCR3-negative and CXCR3-positive naive CD8 T cells. TRB cDNA was prepared as libraries by UMI-labeled 5' RACE. Using the 5' RACE reads, TCRdb records one entry per CDR3 protein without DNA. This sample's table has 46,000 or so distinct CDR3 sequences. Sequencing was carried out using naive CXCR3- CD8+ T cells from blood. Subset indicated: CD45RO-CCR7+CD27+CD95- naive CD8+ T cells lacking CXCR3 (TNR3-). The receptors were sampled from a human donor in good health. Some clones in this sample may be carry-over from other donors' samples.

The V call is TRBV28, the J call TRBJ2-5; no DNA is available, so the TRBD1 call from TCRdb remains unchecked. The CDR3 length is 14 residues. Germline V gives CDR1 MDHEN, CDR2 SYDVKM. Here the CDR3 reads CASTRDRGRETQYF.

The rearrangement joins TRBV6-2 or TRBV6-3 to TRBJ2-7; lacking DNA, the TRBD1 call made by TCRdb goes unchecked. This CDR3 region has 14 residues. CDR1 is MNHEY, CDR2 SVGEGT, per germline. This CDR3 reads CASSPGDRVYEQYF.

The chain has TRBV15 and TRBJ2-3; TCRdb calls TRBD2, which cannot be checked without DNA. The CDR3 consists of 16 residues. CDR1 is LNHNV, CDR2 YYDKDF, per germline (reference sequence). This chain's CDR3 is CATSRASGGHTDTQYF.

The chain employs TRBV7-9 and TRBJ2-5; TCRdb lists TRBD2, though no DNA is available to test this call. Germline assignment: CDR1 SEHNR and CDR2 FQNEAQ (reference sequence). The CDR3 covers 14 residues. CDR3 in amino acids: CASSPREEQETQYF. The full variable domain, with the rest looked up from reference TRBV7-9 and TRBJ2-5, is DTGVSQNPRHKITKRGQNVTFRCDPISEHNRLYWYRQTLGQGPEFLTYFQNEAQLEKSRLLSDRFSAERPKGSFSTLEIQRTEQGDSAMYLCASSPREEQETQYFGPGTRLLVL.

The chain recombines TRBV12-3 or TRBV12-4 with TRBJ2-3; TCRdb's D call of TRBD2 is untestable without DNA. This CDR3 is 20 amino acids long. The CDR3 reads CASSKTDRLAGVVSTDTQYF.

The V call is TRBV7-2, the J call TRBJ2-7. The CDR3 covers 15 residues. Looked up from germline, CDR1 is SGHTA and CDR2 is FQGNSA. The CDR3 loop reads CASSPKMGSYVEQYF. The variable domain in full, completed from reference TRBV7-2 and TRBJ2-7, reads GAGVSQSPSNKVTEKGKDVELRCDPISGHTALYWYRQSLGQGLEFLIYFQGNSAPDKSGLPSDRFSAERTGGSVSTLTIQRTQQEDSAVYLCASSPKMGSYVEQYFGPGTRLTVT.

The gene calls are TRBV20-1 and TRBJ1-1. Germline values: CDR1 DFQATT, CDR2 SNEGSKA (reference sequence). CDR3 length: 15 residues. CDR3 protein: CSARALRESNTEAFF.

This CDR3 reads CSARDGLHNEQFF. The V gene is TRBV20-1, the J gene TRBJ2-1. The germline V gene encodes CDR1 DFQATT and CDR2 SNEGSKA (reference sequence). This CDR3 region has 13 residues.

V and J are TRBV6-2 or TRBV6-3 and TRBJ2-2; TCRdb calls TRBD2, which cannot be checked without DNA. CDR1 MNHEY and CDR2 SVGEGT come from the germline V gene. The CDR3 length is 14 residues. The CDR3 loop reads CASSPPLDTGELFF.

The chain employs TRBV6-2 or TRBV6-3 and TRBJ2-1; TCRdb reports TRBD2, a call that lacks DNA to check it against. This CDR3 has 14 amino acids. CDR1 is MNHEY and CDR2 is SVGEGT in the germline V gene. The CDR3 loop is CASSSTVPGNEQFF.

This chain connects TRBV7-7 to TRBJ1-1. Germline-derived CDR1 and CDR2 are SSHAT and FNYEAQ (reference sequence). This CDR3 is 13 amino acids long. CDR3 in amino acids: CASSLAENTEAFF.

The rearrangement uses TRBV29-1 and TRBJ2-7. The CDR3 consists of 12 residues. Looked up from germline, CDR1 is SQVTM and CDR2 is ANQGSEA. The CDR3: CSVEVGSAEQYF.

The V call is TRBV7-9, the J call TRBJ1-1. Germline V gene sequence: CDR1 SEHNR, CDR2 FQNEAQ (reference sequence). This CDR3 has 14 residues. This CDR3 is CASKPARVDTEAFF.

The genes are TRBV5-1 and TRBJ2-1; TCRdb proposes TRBD1, but this gene call is untestable without DNA. The CDR3 totals 16 residues. In germline, CDR1 is SGHRS, CDR2 YFSETQ. The CDR3 is CASSFPQGESYNEQFF.

V is TRBV10-3 and J is TRBJ2-3. Germline V gives CDR1 ENHRY, CDR2 SYGVKD. The CDR3 runs 14 residues. CDR3 region: CATGDRTHTDTQYF.

CDR3 loop: CASSQDGTLSYEQYF. The genes are TRBV4-3 and TRBJ2-7; no DNA is available, so the TRBD1 call from TCRdb remains unchecked. Germline-derived CDR1 and CDR2 are LGHNA and YSLEER. CDR3 length equals 15 residues.

The rearrangement uses TRBV20-1 and TRBJ2-7; TCRdb selects TRBD1, and the lack of DNA leaves this call unchecked. This CDR3 is 14 amino acids long. CDR1 is DFQATT, CDR2 SNEGSKA, per germline (reference sequence). CDR3: CSARTGQALYEQYF.

The J gene is TRBJ2-7, the V gene TRBV6-6; TCRdb indicates TRBD1, and absent DNA this call remains unverified. The CDR3 spans 12 residues. Per the germline V gene, CDR1 is MNHNY and CDR2 is SVGAGI (reference sequence). CDR3 in amino acids: CASSGGKDEQYF.

The genes are TRBV4-2 and TRBJ2-7; lacking DNA, the TRBD1 call made by TCRdb goes unchecked. The CDR3 has 14 amino acids. Per the germline V gene, CDR1 is LGHNA and CDR2 is YNFKEQ. The CDR3 sequence is CASSQNRDTYEQYF.

This chain uses TRBV7-9 with TRBJ1-1. CDR3 length: 11 amino acids. The germline V gene has CDR1 SEHNR and CDR2 FQNEAQ (reference sequence). CDR3 sequence reads: CASSLTGEAFF.

The rearrangement links TRBV29-1 to TRBJ2-7; TCRdb selects TRBD1, and the lack of DNA leaves this call unchecked. Germline CDR1 and CDR2: SQVTM and ANQGSEA. The CDR3 has 12 residues. The CDR3 sequence: CSVVDQVAEQYF.

The chain uses TRBV12-3 or TRBV12-4 and TRBJ2-7; TCRdb indicates TRBD1, and absent DNA this call remains unverified. The CDR3 sequence is 16 residues long. This CDR3 is CASSPPEGRGRYEQYF.

The V gene is TRBV7-9, the J gene TRBJ1-5; the TCRdb call, TRBD1, lacks DNA for checking. CDR1 SEHNR and CDR2 FQNEAQ come from the germline V gene (reference sequence). This CDR3 comprises 15 residues. The CDR3: CASSLGQYSNQPQHF.